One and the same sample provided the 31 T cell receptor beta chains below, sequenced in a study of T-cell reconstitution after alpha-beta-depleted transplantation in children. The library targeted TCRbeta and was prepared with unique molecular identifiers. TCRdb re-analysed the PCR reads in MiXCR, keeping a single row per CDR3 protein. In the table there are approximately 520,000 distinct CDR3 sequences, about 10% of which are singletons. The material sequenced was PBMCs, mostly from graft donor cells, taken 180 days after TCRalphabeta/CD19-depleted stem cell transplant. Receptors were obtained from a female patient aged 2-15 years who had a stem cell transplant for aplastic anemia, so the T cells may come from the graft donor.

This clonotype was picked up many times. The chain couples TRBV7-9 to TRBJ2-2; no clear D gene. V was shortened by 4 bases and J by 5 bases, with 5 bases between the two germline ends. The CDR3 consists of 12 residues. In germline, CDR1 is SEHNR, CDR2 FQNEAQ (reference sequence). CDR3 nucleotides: TGTGCCAGCAGCTCGATTACCGGGGAGCTGTTTTTT. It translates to CASSSITGELFF. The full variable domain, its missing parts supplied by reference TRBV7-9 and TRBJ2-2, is DTGVSQNPRHKITKRGQNVTFRCDPISEHNRLYWYRQTLGQGPEFLTYFQNEAQLEKSRLLSDRFSAERPKGSFSTLEIQRTEQGDSAMYLCASSSITGELFFGEGSRLTVL.

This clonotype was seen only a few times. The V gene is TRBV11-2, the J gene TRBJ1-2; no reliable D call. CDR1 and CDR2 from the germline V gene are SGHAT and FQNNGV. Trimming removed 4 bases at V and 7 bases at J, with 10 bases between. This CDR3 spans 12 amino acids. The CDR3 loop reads CASSSREGGYTF. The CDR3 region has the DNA TGTGCCAGCAGCTCCCGAGAGGGTGGCTACACCTTC.

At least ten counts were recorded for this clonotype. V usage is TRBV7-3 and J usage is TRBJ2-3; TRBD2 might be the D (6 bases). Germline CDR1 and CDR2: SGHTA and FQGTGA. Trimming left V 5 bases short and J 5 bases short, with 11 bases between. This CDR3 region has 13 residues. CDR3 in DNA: TGTGCCAGCAGCCATGAGGGAGGAGATACGCAGTATTTT. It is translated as CASSHEGGDTQYF.

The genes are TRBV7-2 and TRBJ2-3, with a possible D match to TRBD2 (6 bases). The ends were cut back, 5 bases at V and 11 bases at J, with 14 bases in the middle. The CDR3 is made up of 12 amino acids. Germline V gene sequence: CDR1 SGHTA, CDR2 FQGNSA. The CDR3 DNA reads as TGTGCCAGCAGCCAAGAAGGGACTCTGCAGTATTTT. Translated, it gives CASSQEGTLQYF.

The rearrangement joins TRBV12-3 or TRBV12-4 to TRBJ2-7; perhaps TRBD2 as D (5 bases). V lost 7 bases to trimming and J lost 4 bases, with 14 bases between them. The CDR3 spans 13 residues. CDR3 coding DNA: TGTGCCAGCACCCAAGGAGGCGGGTACGAGCAGTACTTC. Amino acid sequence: CASTQGGGYEQYF.

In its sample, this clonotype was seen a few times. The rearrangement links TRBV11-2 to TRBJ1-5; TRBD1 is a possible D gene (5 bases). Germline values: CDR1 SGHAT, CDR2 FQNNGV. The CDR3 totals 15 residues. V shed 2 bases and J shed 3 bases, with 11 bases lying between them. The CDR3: CASSLKWGANQPQHF. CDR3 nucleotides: TGTGCCAGCAGCTTAAAGTGGGGCGCCAATCAGCCCCAGCATTTT.

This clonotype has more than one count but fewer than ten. The DNA for the CDR3 is TGTGCCAGTAACCGCCAGGCCTCCCTAGCGGCTAGCACAGATACGCAGTATTTT. It yields the protein CASNRQASLAASTDTQYF. The chain employs TRBV19 and TRBJ2-3; 7 bases line up with TRBD2. Germline V gene sequence: CDR1 LNHDA, CDR2 SQIVND (reference sequence). With 7 bases clipped from V and 0 bases from J, the junction kept 16 bases outside the gene matches. The CDR3 covers 18 residues.

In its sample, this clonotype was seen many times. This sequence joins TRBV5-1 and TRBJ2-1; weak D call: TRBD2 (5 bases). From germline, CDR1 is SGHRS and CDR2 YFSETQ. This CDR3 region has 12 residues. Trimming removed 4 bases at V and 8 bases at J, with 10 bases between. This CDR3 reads CASSLGADEQFF. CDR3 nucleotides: TGCGCCAGCAGCCTAGGAGCGGATGAGCAGTTCTTC. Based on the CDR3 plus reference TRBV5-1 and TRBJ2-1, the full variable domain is KAGVTQTPRYLIKTRGQQVTLSCSPISGHRSVSWYQQTPGQGLQFLFEYFSETQRNKGNFPGRFSGRQFSNSRSEMNVSTLELGDSALYLCASSLGADEQFFGPGTRLTVL.

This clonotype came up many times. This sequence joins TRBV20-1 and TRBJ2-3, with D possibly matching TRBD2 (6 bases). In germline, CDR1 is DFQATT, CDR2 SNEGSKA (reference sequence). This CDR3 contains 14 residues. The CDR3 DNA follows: TGCAGCCCAAAGGGGTATGAGGGACTGAATACGCAGTATTTT. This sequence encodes CSPKGYEGLNTQYF.

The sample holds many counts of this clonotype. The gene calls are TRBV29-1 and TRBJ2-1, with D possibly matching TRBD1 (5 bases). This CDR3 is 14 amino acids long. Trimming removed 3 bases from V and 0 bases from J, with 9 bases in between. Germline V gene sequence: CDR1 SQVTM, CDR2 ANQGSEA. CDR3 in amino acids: CSVDRESSYNEQFF. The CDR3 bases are TGCAGCGTTGACAGGGAAAGCTCCTACAATGAGCAGTTCTTC.

CDR3 coding DNA: TGTGCCAGCAGTTCCGCCCTGGGACTAGCGGGAGCAGATACGCAGTATTTT. This translates into CASSSALGLAGADTQYF. The chain couples TRBV28 to TRBJ2-3; 14 bases line up with TRBD2. V was clipped by 4 bases and J by 4 bases; unmatched bases: 7. The CDR3 extends over 17 amino acids. Germline assignment: CDR1 MDHEN and CDR2 SYDVKM.

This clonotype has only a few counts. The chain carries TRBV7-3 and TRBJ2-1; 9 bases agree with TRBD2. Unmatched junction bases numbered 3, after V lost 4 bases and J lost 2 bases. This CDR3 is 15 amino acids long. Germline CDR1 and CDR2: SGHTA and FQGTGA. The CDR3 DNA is TGTGCCAGCAGCTGGTTAGCGGGAGCCTACAATGAGCAGTTCTTC. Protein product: CASSWLAGAYNEQFF.

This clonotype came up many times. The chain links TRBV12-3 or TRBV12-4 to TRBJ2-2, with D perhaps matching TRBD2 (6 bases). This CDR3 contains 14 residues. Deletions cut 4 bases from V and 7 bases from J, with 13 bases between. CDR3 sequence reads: CASSSRDSYGELFF. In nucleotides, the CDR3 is TGTGCCAGCAGTTCACGGGACTCATACGGGGAGCTGTTTTTT.

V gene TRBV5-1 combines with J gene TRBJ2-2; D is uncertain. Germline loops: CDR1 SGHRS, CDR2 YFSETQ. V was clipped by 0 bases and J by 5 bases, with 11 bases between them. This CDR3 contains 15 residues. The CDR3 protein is CASSLGHVYTGELFF. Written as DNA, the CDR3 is TGCGCCAGCAGCTTGGGGCACGTTTATACCGGGGAGCTGTTTTTT.

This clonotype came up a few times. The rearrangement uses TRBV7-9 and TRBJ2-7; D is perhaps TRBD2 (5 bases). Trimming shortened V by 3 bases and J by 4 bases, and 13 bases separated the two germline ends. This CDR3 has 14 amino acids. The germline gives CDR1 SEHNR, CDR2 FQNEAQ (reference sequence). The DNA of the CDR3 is TGTGCCAGCAGCTTTAGCGTCTCGGGATACGAGCAGTACGTC. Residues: CASSFSVSGYEQYV.

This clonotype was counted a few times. The CDR3 is CASSLDALLGPEGFF. CDR3 DNA sequence: TGTGCCAGCAGCTTAGACGCCCTCTTGGGGCCCGAAGGGTTCTTC. The rearrangement links TRBV7-2 to TRBJ2-1, with a weak D call TRBD1 (5 bases). This CDR3 spans 15 amino acids. Germline values: CDR1 SGHTA, CDR2 FQGNSA. V was cut by 1 base and J by 15 bases, with 22 bases left in between.

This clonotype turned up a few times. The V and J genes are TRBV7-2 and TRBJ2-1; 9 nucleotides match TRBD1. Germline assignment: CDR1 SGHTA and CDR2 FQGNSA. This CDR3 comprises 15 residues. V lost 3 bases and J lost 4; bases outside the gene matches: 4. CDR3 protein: CASSLWTGAYNEQFF. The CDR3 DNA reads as TGTGCCAGCAGCTTGTGGACAGGGGCGTACAATGAGCAGTTCTTC.

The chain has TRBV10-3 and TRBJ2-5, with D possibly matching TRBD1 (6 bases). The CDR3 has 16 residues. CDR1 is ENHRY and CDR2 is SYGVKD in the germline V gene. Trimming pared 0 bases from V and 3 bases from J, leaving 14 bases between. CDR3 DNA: TGTGCCATCAGTGAGTCGGGAACAGGGCGGGAAGAGACCCAGTACTTC. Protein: CAISESGTGREETQYF.

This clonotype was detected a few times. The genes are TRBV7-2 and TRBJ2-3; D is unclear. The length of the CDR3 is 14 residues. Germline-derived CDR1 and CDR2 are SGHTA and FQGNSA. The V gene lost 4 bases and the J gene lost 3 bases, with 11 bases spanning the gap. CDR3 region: CASSSRTMTDTQYF. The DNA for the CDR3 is TGTGCCAGCAGCTCCCGCACGATGACAGATACGCAGTATTTT. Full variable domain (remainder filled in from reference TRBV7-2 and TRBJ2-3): GAGVSQSPSNKVTEKGKDVELRCDPISGHTALYWYRQSLGQGLEFLIYFQGNSAPDKSGLPSDRFSAERTGGSVSTLTIQRTQQEDSAVYLCASSSRTMTDTQYFGPGTRLTVL.

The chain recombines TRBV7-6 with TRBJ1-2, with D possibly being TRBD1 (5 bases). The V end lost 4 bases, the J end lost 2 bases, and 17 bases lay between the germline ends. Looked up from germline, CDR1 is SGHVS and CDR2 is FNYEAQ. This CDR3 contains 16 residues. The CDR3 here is CASSSHGGIRNYGYTF. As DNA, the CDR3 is TGTGCCAGCAGCTCCCACGGGGGGATCCGGAACTATGGCTACACCTTC.

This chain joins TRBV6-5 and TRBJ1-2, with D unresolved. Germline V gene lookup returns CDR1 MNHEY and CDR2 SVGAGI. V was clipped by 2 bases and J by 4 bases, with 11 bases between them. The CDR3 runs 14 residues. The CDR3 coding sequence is TGTGCCAGCAGTTACGGCGGGCCGGGCTATGGCTACACCTTC. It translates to CASSYGGPGYGYTF.

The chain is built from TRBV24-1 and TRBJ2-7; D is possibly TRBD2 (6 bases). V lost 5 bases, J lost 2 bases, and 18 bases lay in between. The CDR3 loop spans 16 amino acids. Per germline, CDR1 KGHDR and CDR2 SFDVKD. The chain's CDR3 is CATSAGIGREAYEQYF. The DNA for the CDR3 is TGTGCCACCAGTGCCGGTATCGGGAGAGAGGCCTACGAGCAGTACTTC.

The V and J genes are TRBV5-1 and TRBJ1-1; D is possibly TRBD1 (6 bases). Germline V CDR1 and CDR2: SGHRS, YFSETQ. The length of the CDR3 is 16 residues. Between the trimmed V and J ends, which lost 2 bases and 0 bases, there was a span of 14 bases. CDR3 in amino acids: CASSLPAGAMNTEAFF. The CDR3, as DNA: TGCGCCAGCAGCTTACCCGCGGGGGCGATGAACACTGAAGCTTTCTTT.

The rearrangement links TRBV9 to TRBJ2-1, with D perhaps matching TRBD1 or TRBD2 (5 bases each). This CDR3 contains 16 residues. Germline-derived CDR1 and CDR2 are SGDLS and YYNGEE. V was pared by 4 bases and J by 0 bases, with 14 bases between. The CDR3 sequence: CASSWSTGPSYNEQFF. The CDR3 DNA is TGTGCCAGCAGCTGGTCGACGGGGCCCTCCTACAATGAGCAGTTCTTC.

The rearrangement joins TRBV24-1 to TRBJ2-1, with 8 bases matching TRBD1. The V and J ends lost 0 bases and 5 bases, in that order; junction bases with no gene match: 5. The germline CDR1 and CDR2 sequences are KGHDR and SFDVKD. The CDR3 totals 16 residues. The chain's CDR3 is CATSDLRQGANNEQFF. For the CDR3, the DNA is TGTGCCACCAGTGATTTGCGGCAGGGGGCCAACAATGAGCAGTTCTTC.

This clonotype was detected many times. CDR3 residues: CSASRASNQPQHF. The DNA of the CDR3 is TGCAGTGCTAGCAGGGCAAGCAATCAGCCCCAGCATTTT. The gene calls are TRBV20-1 and TRBJ1-5, with D possibly being TRBD1 (5 bases). CDR1 and CDR2 from the germline V gene are DFQATT and SNEGSKA (reference sequence). V gave up 3 bases and J gave up 1 base, with 7 bases separating them. The CDR3 is 13 amino acids.

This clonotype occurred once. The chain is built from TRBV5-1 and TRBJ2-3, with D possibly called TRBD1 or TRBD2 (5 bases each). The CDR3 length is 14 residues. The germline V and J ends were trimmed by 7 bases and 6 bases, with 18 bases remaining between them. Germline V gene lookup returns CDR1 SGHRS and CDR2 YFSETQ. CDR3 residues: CASGWGRAMDTQYF. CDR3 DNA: TGCGCCAGCGGCTGGGGACGGGCTATGGATACGCAGTATTTT.

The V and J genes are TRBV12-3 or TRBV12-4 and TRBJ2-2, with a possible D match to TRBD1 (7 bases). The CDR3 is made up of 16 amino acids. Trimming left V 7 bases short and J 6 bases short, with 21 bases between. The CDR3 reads CASKNAGQYLPGELFF. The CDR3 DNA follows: TGTGCCAGCAAGAACGCGGGACAGTACTTACCCGGGGAGCTGTTTTTT.

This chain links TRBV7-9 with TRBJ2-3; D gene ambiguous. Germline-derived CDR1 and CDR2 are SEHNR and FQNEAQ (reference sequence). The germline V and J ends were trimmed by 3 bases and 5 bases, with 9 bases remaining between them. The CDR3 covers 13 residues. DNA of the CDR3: TGTGCCAGCAGCTTTCGTTCCCTAGATACGCAGTATTTT. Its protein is CASSFRSLDTQYF. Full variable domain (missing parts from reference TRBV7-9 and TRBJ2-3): DTGVSQNPRHKITKRGQNVTFRCDPISEHNRLYWYRQTLGQGPEFLTYFQNEAQLEKSRLLSDRFSAERPKGSFSTLEIQRTEQGDSAMYLCASSFRSLDTQYFGPGTRLTVL.

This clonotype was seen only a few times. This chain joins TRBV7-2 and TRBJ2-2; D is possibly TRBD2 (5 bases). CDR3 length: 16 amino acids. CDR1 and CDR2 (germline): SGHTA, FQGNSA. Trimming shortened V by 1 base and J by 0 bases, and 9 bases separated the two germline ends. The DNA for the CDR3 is TGTGCCAGCAGCTTAGTTTTAGCGCCGAACACCGGGGAGCTGTTTTTT. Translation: CASSLVLAPNTGELFF.

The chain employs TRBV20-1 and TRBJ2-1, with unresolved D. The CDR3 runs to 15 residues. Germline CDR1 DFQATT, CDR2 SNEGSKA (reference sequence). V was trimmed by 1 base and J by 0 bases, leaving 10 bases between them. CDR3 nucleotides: TGCAGTGCTAGAGGCCCTTGGAACTCCTACAATGAGCAGTTCTTC. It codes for CSARGPWNSYNEQFF.